Included here is one T cell receptor beta chain sequence, with context. Germline assignment: CDR1 SGDLS and CDR2 YYNGEE. This CDR3 has 15 residues. The ends were cut back, 0 bases at V and 3 bases at J, with 12 bases in the middle. The data were taken from a study of blood T cell repertoires in COVID-19. Study context: Collection of acute and convalescent COVID-19 samples took place in the United States, Italy and Spain. PBMCs, B-cell-depleted T cells, or T cells were the source of the cDNA or gDNA that made up the material.

Per the original data handling: Cell counts per sample came from amplifying reference gene primers. The assay was immunoSEQ multiplex PCR, and TCRdb's table has in-frame clones only and misses some. From that table come the V and J calls and clone size; the DNA was used to work out D and trimming. The sample lists over 200,000 clones, about 90% occurring once. Sequenced input: peripheral blood. The genes are TRBV9 and TRBJ1-1, with D possibly TRBD1 on 5 matching bases. The clonotype was recovered from a man in his forties with active or convalescent COVID-19. The CDR3 is CASSVERGADTEAFF. As DNA, the CDR3 is TGTGCCAGCAGCGTAGAAAGGGGCGCGGACACTGAAGCTTTCTTT.